This T cell receptor beta chain was captured in a study of blood T cells in healthy people across ages. Study-wide findings and caveats: When set beside aged donors, long-lived donors presented more naive CD4+ cells and higher diversity. Observed TCR beta diversity per million T cells went down as age went up. This fall followed a roughly linear course with age. Shifts in expanded clonotypes may have been confounded by donor CMV status, which was unknown.

This clonotype appeared a single time. Antigen: not known. The V and J ends lost 4 bases and 5 bases respectively, with 14 bases between them. Per germline, CDR1 DFQATT and CDR2 SNEGSKA (reference sequence). The CDR3 loop spans 13 amino acids. PCR was performed a second time for 7 to 11 cycles using a sample-barcoded 5' primer and a J-beta primer mix. MiXCR was run by TCRdb on the 5' RACE reads, yielding one entry per CDR3 protein. The data hold 2 million or so distinct CDR3 sequences, with 49% observed a single time. Isolation per sample recovered at least 6 million PBMCs. Sequenced: blood. The rearrangement joins TRBV20-1 to TRBJ2-5; either TRBD1 or TRBD2 may fit D (5 bases each). The origin of this receptor is a woman aged 40 to 50 in good health. As DNA, the CDR3 is TGCAGTGCTAACTTGTGGGGGAGCGAGACCCAGTACTTC. Translation: CSANLWGSETQYF.